The 29 T cell receptor beta chains listed next were all sequenced from one sample in a study of shared clonotypes between healthy human individuals. The table came from immunoSEQ multiplex PCR; TCRdb's copy has only in-frame clones and leaves some out. The data show 2 million to 2.5 million clones, with 95% seen just once and approximately 0.13% held by the top ten. The sample was naive CD4+ T cells sorted from blood. Subset of the sample: CD45RA+ positively selected. Receptors originate from a man between 18 and 29 years old in good health.

The V call is TRBV7-6, the J call TRBJ1-3, with 12 bases that match TRBD1. The germline V gene encodes CDR1 SGHVS and CDR2 FNYEAQ. The J segment lost 4 bases and the V segment lost 3 bases, leaving 4 bases of the junction unmatched. The CDR3 runs 16 residues. CDR3 sequence: CASSFRDRGPGNTIYF. For the CDR3, the DNA is TGTGCCAGCAGCTTCCGGGACAGGGGGCCCGGAAACACCATATATTTT.

This rearrangement joins TRBV14 to TRBJ1-6; D call uncertain. The germline V gene encodes CDR1 SGHDN and CDR2 FVKESK. The ends were cut back, 3 bases at V and 8 bases at J, with 8 bases in the middle. The CDR3 totals 13 residues. This CDR3 reads CASSQGGHSPLHF. CDR3 DNA sequence: TGTGCCAGCAGCCAGGGCGGGCATTCACCCCTCCACTTT.

Worth noting for this clone: Additional DNA sequences in this sample encode the identical CDR3. The CDR3 region has the DNA TGCGCCAGCAGCCTGGGACCCCAAGAGACCCAGTACTTC. Translation gives CASSLGPQETQYF. The chain carries TRBV4-1 and TRBJ2-5; tentatively, D is TRBD1 or TRBD2 (5 bases each). Germline-derived CDR1 and CDR2 are MGHRA and YSYEKL. V was cut by 4 bases and J by 1 base, with 7 bases left in between. The CDR3 is 13 residues long.

This chain connects TRBV5-3 to TRBJ1-6; D is ambiguous. TRBV5-3 is filed as an ORF, its function uncertain. The germline V and J ends were trimmed by 3 bases and 0 bases, with 10 bases remaining between them. The CDR3 totals 16 residues. The CDR3 spells CARSSRGSSYNSPLHF. Here the CDR3 DNA reads TGTGCCAGAAGCTCGCGAGGTAGCTCCTATAATTCACCCCTCCACTTT.

The V call is TRBV2, the J call TRBJ2-3; no clear D. The CDR3 sequence is 13 residues long. Germline V gene lookup returns CDR1 SNHLY and CDR2 FYNNEI. The ends were cut back, 7 bases at V and 4 bases at J, with 12 bases in the middle. This CDR3 reads CASIIFPSDTQYF. In DNA, the CDR3 is TGTGCCAGCATAATATTTCCTTCAGATACGCAGTATTTT.

The V gene is TRBV7-9, the J gene TRBJ1-6; 11 bases fit TRBD1. From germline, CDR1 is SEHNR and CDR2 FQNEAQ (reference sequence). V was pared by 5 bases and J by 6 bases, with 6 bases of the junction left unmatched. The CDR3 contains 16 residues. In DNA, the CDR3 is TGTGCCAGCAGCCTCGGACAGGGGGCATCTAATTCACCCCTCCACTTT. Translating it yields CASSLGQGASNSPLHF.

This CDR3 reads CAISEGPDTGELFF. The CDR3, as DNA: TGTGCCATCAGTGAGGGCCCGGACACCGGGGAGCTGTTTTTT. The chain recombines TRBV10-3 with TRBJ2-2, with D uncertain. This CDR3 comprises 14 residues. The V end was cut by 2 bases, the J end by 3 bases, with 7 bases between. The germline CDR1 and CDR2 sequences are ENHRY and SYGVKD.

The sample holds a few counts of this clone. The chain combines TRBV5-6 with TRBJ1-2; D not resolved. V lost 3 bases and J 7 bases, leaving 19 bases between the germline ends. This CDR3 comprises 15 residues. Germline CDR1 SGHDT, CDR2 YYEEEE. Here the CDR3 reads CASSSPVGMPGGYTF. CDR3 sequence (DNA): TGTGCCAGCAGCTCCCCGGTTGGGATGCCGGGTGGCTACACCTTC.

V and J are TRBV30 and TRBJ2-5; no definite D call. Trimming took 2 bases from V and 5 from J, leaving 12 bases between them. Germline V gives CDR1 GTSNPN, CDR2 SVGIG (reference sequence). The CDR3 runs to 13 residues. In DNA form, the CDR3 reads TGTGCCTGGAGTCCCGTCGGGTGGGAGACCCAGTACTTC. The encoded protein is CAWSPVGWETQYF.

This clone showed up just once. This chain connects TRBV18 to TRBJ2-1; tentatively, D is TRBD2 (6 bases). Per the germline V gene, CDR1 is KGHSH and CDR2 is LQKENI. V was shortened by 3 bases and J by 8 bases, with 17 bases between the two germline ends. The CDR3 runs to 15 residues. CDR3 in DNA: TGTGCCAGCTCACCCCTAGCTAGCGTAGTCGATGAGCAGTTCTTC. Translating it yields CASSPLASVVDEQFF.

The V and J genes are TRBV6-6 and TRBJ1-1; TRBD1 agrees at 7 bases. V trimming: 6 bases; J trimming: 2 bases; junction bases outside the gene matches: 9. The CDR3 sequence is 15 residues long. CDR1 is MNHNY and CDR2 is SVGAGI in the germline V gene (reference sequence). The CDR3 DNA reads TGTGCCAGCAGGACTCCGGGACAGTCAAACACTGAAGCTTTCTTT. Its translation: CASRTPGQSNTEAFF.

With respect to this clone: The germline gene is not matched at one end of the junction; a read error may be the cause. J is TRBJ2-3 and V is TRBV7-9; 7 bases line up with TRBD2. Looked up from germline, CDR1 is SEHNR and CDR2 is FQNEAQ (reference sequence). This CDR3 region has 12 residues. The CDR3 bases are TGTGCCAGCACCTTAGAAGGGAGGGGATATTATTTT. Encoded protein: CASTLEGRGYYF.

V and J are TRBV30 and TRBJ1-2; 7 bases are shared with TRBD1. Germline-derived CDR1 and CDR2 are GTSNPN and SVGIG (reference sequence). J lost 5 bases, V lost 4 bases, and 13 bases had no gene match. The CDR3 totals 15 residues. Here the CDR3 reads CAWTTGDRGWYGYTF. CDR3 coding DNA: TGTGCCTGGACCACCGGGGACAGAGGATGGTATGGCTACACCTTC.

Concerning this clone: The same CDR3 also results from other DNA sequences found in this sample. The chain uses TRBV30 and TRBJ1-5; TRBD1 might be the D (6 bases). Germline loops: CDR1 GTSNPN, CDR2 SVGIG (reference sequence). The CDR3 spans 14 residues. Trimming shortened V by 0 bases and J by 0 bases, and 6 bases separated the two germline ends. The CDR3 region has the DNA TGTGCCTGGAGTGTGACAGGTAGCAATCAGCCCCAGCATTTT. This translates into CAWSVTGSNQPQHF.

V usage is TRBV27 and J usage is TRBJ2-7; 12 positions agree with TRBD1. There are 16 residues in the CDR3. CDR1 and CDR2 (germline): MNHEY, SMNVEV (reference sequence). The junction had 10 bases not matched to a gene; V was cut back by 4 bases and J by 6 bases. The CDR3 nucleotides are TGTGCCAGCAGTTCCCCCCTCGGGACAGGGGGCCGCGAGCAGTACTTC. This gives the protein CASSSPLGTGGREQYF.

The V gene is TRBV10-3, the J gene TRBJ2-7, with D tentatively TRBD1 or TRBD2 (5 bases each). Germline CDR1 reads ENHRY; CDR2 reads SYGVKD. The CDR3 has 14 residues. Trimming removed 4 bases at V and 3 bases at J, with 13 bases between. CDR3 sequence (DNA): TGTGCCATCAGTGGGGGCGGAGCGGACTACGAGCAGTACTTC. Protein: CAISGGGADYEQYF.

This chain connects TRBV28 to TRBJ1-2; possibly TRBD1 for D (5 bases). Germline V lookup: CDR1 MDHEN, CDR2 SYDVKM. V was shortened by 7 bases and J by 8 bases, with 23 bases between the two germline ends. This CDR3 region has 15 residues. This CDR3 is CASMGPTSGKWGYTF. The DNA for the CDR3 is TGTGCCAGCATGGGACCGACCAGCGGGAAGTGGGGCTACACCTTC.

This rearrangement joins TRBV2 to TRBJ2-7; no firm D call. CDR1 is SNHLY, CDR2 FYNNEI, per germline. The CDR3 spans 14 residues. V shed 0 bases and J shed 7 bases, with 13 bases lying between them. For the CDR3, the DNA is TGTGCCAGCAGTGAAGCGGTAGCCATCCGGGAGCAGTACTTC. Its translation: CASSEAVAIREQYF. Together with reference TRBV2 and TRBJ2-7, the CDR3 gives the full variable domain: EPEVTQTPSHQVTQMGQEVILRCVPISNHLYFYWYRQILGQKVEFLVSFYNNEISEKSEIFDDQFSVERPDGSNFTLKIRSTKLEDSAMYFCASSEAVAIREQYFGPGTRLTVT.

The chain joins TRBV15 to TRBJ2-3; 7 positions match TRBD2. Germline lookup yields CDR1 LNHNV and CDR2 YYDKDF (reference sequence). V trimming: 3 bases; J trimming: 3 bases; junction bases outside the gene matches: 6. The CDR3 length is 15 residues. In DNA, the CDR3 is TGTGCCACCAGCAGCCAGGGAGGGTATACAGATACGCAGTATTTT. This translates into CATSSQGGYTDTQYF.

J is TRBJ2-5 and V is TRBV4-1, with a weak D call TRBD1 (5 bases). This CDR3 has 16 residues. CDR1 is MGHRA, CDR2 YSYEKL, per germline. Trimming pared 0 bases from V and 2 bases from J, leaving 13 bases between. CDR3 sequence reads: CASSQDQARAQETQYF. CDR3 coding DNA: TGCGCCAGCAGCCAAGATCAGGCCAGGGCACAAGAGACCCAGTACTTC.

The V gene is TRBV12-2, the J gene TRBJ1-5. TRBV12-2 is a pseudogene segment. This CDR3 comprises 17 residues. CDR3 sequence (DNA): TGTGCAAGTCGCCGGACCTTTAGCGCATATAGCAATCAGCCCCAGCATTTT. Translation: CASRRTFSAYSNQPQHF.

The rearrangement uses TRBV18 and TRBJ2-3, with D perhaps TRBD1 (6 bases). In germline, CDR1 is KGHSH, CDR2 LQKENI. Between the trimmed V and J ends, which lost 3 bases and 3 bases, there was a span of 16 bases. The CDR3 extends over 16 amino acids. CDR3 sequence reads: CASSPTGQFMTDTQYF. DNA for the CDR3: TGTGCCAGCTCACCCACCGGACAGTTTATGACAGATACGCAGTATTTT.

V gene TRBV10-3 combines with J gene TRBJ1-4; D not resolved. This CDR3 region has 14 residues. CDR1 is ENHRY and CDR2 is SYGVKD in the germline V gene. Trimming stripped 4 bases from V and 4 bases from J, with 10 bases between. For the CDR3, the DNA is TGTGCCATCAGTGGGGCCAGAGGTAATGAAAAACTGTTTTTT. Translation gives CAISGARGNEKLFF.

The rearrangement joins TRBV7-8 to TRBJ2-7, with TRBD1 identical over 7 bases. This CDR3 spans 13 amino acids. The ends lost 6 bases at V and 9 bases at J; junction bases unmatched: 11. Germline CDR1 and CDR2: SGHVS and FQNEAQ. CDR3 loop: CASRRDRELGQYF. DNA for the CDR3: TGTGCCAGCAGACGAGACAGGGAGTTGGGGCAGTACTTC.

The rearrangement joins TRBV5-1 to TRBJ2-1; tentatively, D is TRBD2 (6 bases). The CDR3 has 13 residues. The germline V gene encodes CDR1 SGHRS and CDR2 YFSETQ. With 0 bases removed from V and 8 bases from J, the gap between germline ends came to 9 bases. DNA for the CDR3: TGCGCCAGCAGCTTGGAGGAGGGATATGAGCAGTTCTTC. It specifies CASSLEEGYEQFF.

The rearrangement uses TRBV25-1 and TRBJ1-5; the D is unclear. Germline assignment: CDR1 MGHDK and CDR2 SYGVNS. Trimming took 3 bases from V and 9 from J, leaving 12 bases between them. This CDR3 region has 13 residues. In nucleotides, the CDR3 is TGTGCCAGCAGTGATAGTAAACTTGGGCCCCAGCATTTT. It yields the protein CASSDSKLGPQHF.

The chain links TRBV5-6 to TRBJ2-4; the match to TRBD1 covers 7 bases. The CDR3 totals 14 residues. The germline gives CDR1 SGHDT, CDR2 YYEEEE. V lost 0 bases to trimming and J lost 9 bases; unmatched junction nucleotides: 6. CDR3 bases: TGTGCCAGCAGCTTGGTGGGGACAGCCAGCATTCAGTACTTC. Its protein product is CASSLVGTASIQYF.

This clone was counted once. The chain is built from TRBV6-1 and TRBJ1-2, with 9 nucleotides matching TRBD1. The trim removed 5 bases at V and 3 bases at J, leaving 7 bases unmatched. Germline lookup yields CDR1 MNHNS and CDR2 SASEGT. The CDR3 contains 15 residues. The CDR3 is CASSPQTGGDYGYTF. For the CDR3, the DNA is TGTGCCAGCAGTCCACAGACAGGGGGGGACTATGGCTACACCTTC.

The chain links TRBV6-6 to TRBJ2-1; D is possibly TRBD2 (5 bases). The V gene lost 9 bases and the J gene lost 13 bases, with 16 bases spanning the gap. Germline loops: CDR1 MNHNY, CDR2 SVGAGI (reference sequence). The CDR3 sequence is 11 residues long. The CDR3 DNA is TGTGCCAGTCTCCGGGAATACGAACAGTTCTTC. This translates into CASLREYEQFF.